The rows below give T cell receptor beta chains drawn from one sample of a study of sequential checkpoint blockade in melanoma. The assay was immunoSEQ multiplex PCR, and TCRdb's table has in-frame clones only and misses some. The data hold tens of thousands of clones, with over 30% observed a single time. Here the sequenced sample was tumor tissue (inferred from file names), taken from a patient given nivolumab and ipilimumab in sequence. The receptors stem from a human donor with melanoma. Each CDR3 is given with its conserved first and last residue. D genes are given only for firm matches. Clone size is stated in some rows and not others, as once, few, many or a class when expanded.

>TRBV12-5|12|NA|few|TRBJ1-1
CASAQTGTEAFF
TGTGCTAGTGCCCAAACCGGGACTGAAGCTTTCTTT
>TRBV4-1|14|NA|NA|TRBJ1-5
CASSQISGNQPQHF
TGCGCCAGCAGCCAGATATCGGGCAATCAGCCCCAGCATTTT
>TRBV28|14|NA|NA|TRBJ1-2
CASRGGFGDYGYTF
TGTGCCAGCAGAGGGGGGTTTGGTGACTATGGCTACACCTTC
>TRBV6-8|15|NA|few|TRBJ2-7
CASSWAGTSSYEQYF
TGTGCCAGCAGTTGGGCCGGGACAAGCTCCTACGAGCAGTACTTC
>TRBV7-6|15|TRBD1|few|TRBJ2-5
CASSPGGREKETQYF
TGTGCCAGCAGCCCAGGGGGCCGTGAAAAAGAGACCCAGTACTTC
>TRBV29-1|14|TRBD1|NA|TRBJ2-4
CSVRDRGSENIQYF
TGCAGCGTCCGGGACAGGGGATCCGAAAACATTCAGTACTTC
>TRBV5-1|15|TRBD1|NA|TRBJ2-3
CASSRQGAEGDTQYF
TGCGCCAGCAGCCGTCAGGGGGCTGAGGGAGATACGCAGTATTTT
>TRBV6-7|16|TRBD2|NA|TRBJ2-3
CASSYQGGRPGDTQYF
TGTGCCAGCAGTTATCAGGGCGGGAGGCCAGGGGATACGCAGTATTTT
>TRBV11-3|14|TRBD1|few|TRBJ1-5
CASSQGGSGQPQHF
TGTGCCAGCAGCCAGGGGGGGAGTGGTCAGCCCCAGCATTTT
>TRBV6-8|13|NA|NA|TRBJ1-5
CASSPGILAPQHF
TGTGCCAGCAGTCCCGGAATTCTCGCGCCCCAGCATTTT
>TRBV11-3|16|NA|NA|TRBJ2-1
CASSLRAGAGVGEQFF
TGTGCCAGCAGCTTAAGGGCGGGGGCTGGAGTAGGTGAGCAGTTCTTC
>TRBV18|16|TRBD1|NA|TRBJ1-1
CASSPFTGGENTEAFF
TGTGCCAGCTCACCATTCACAGGGGGCGAGAACACTGAAGCTTTCTTT
>TRBV14|17|TRBD2|NA|TRBJ2-2
CASSQVELAGWSGELFF
TGTGCCAGCAGCCAAGTGGAGCTAGCGGGGTGGAGCGGGGAGCTGTTTTTT
>TRBV19|17|TRBD1|NA|TRBJ1-1
CASSIVETGGVNTEAFF
TGTGCCAGTAGTATAGTGGAAACAGGGGGCGTGAACACTGAAGCTTTCTTT
>TRBV5-1|18|NA|NA|TRBJ1-1
CASLGRAVDSTMNTEAFF
TGCGCCAGCTTAGGAAGGGCAGTTGACTCAACCATGAACACTGAAGCTTTCTTT
>TRBV19|14|NA|NA|TRBJ1-3
CASRGQGTGNTIYF
TGTGCCAGTAGAGGTCAGGGCACGGGAAACACCATATATTTT
>TRBV30|12|NA|NA|TRBJ2-7
CAWSTGTYEQYF
TGTGCCTGGAGCACGGGCACCTACGAGCAGTACTTC
>TRBV18|14|NA|NA|TRBJ2-5
CASSPPSGEETQYF
TGTGCCAGCTCACCACCAAGTGGGGAAGAGACCCAGTACTTC
>TRBV9|15|NA|NA|TRBJ2-3
CASSVGGLSGYTQYF
TGTGCCAGCAGCGTAGGCGGACTCAGCGGTTATACGCAGTATTTT
>TRBV6-7|13|NA|few|TRBJ2-5
CASTGRHQETQYF
TGTGCCAGCACGGGACGGCACCAAGAGACCCAGTACTTC